This TCR beta chain was identified during a study of monozygotic twins with inflammatory bowel disease. CDR3 size: 18 residues. Germline V gives CDR1 SGHRS, CDR2 YFSETQ. TCRdb reworked the 5' RACE reads into one entry per CDR3 protein, no DNA. Here the sample table reports approximately 390,000 distinct CDR3 sequences. The source of this sequence is a human donor with ulcerative colitis or Crohn's disease, or a healthy co-twin of an affected twin (not recorded which). What was sequenced was blood. V usage is TRBV5-1 and J usage is TRBJ2-1. The CDR3: CASSRTVRTGASYNEQFF.